This T cell receptor (beta chain) is drawn from a study of cytomegalovirus exposure and HLA in healthy donors. J lost 3 bases, V lost 1 base, and 9 bases had no gene match. CDR1 is SGHRS and CDR2 is YFSETQ in the germline V gene. There are 16 residues in the CDR3. The study ran its PCR with 60 Vbeta and 13 Jbeta primers. Assay: immunoSEQ multiplex PCR; the TCRdb copy retains only in-frame clones and omits some. The sample shows some 190,000 clones, 60% to 85% of them seen only once. The sequence was obtained from a man younger than 30 in good health and CMV-seronegative. The specimen sequenced was PBMCs. This chain connects TRBV5-1 to TRBJ2-7; 8 bases map to TRBD1. The CDR3 spells CASSLREGQGYYEQYF. CDR3 DNA: TGCGCCAGCAGCTTGAGGGAAGGACAGGGCTACTACGAGCAGTACTTC.